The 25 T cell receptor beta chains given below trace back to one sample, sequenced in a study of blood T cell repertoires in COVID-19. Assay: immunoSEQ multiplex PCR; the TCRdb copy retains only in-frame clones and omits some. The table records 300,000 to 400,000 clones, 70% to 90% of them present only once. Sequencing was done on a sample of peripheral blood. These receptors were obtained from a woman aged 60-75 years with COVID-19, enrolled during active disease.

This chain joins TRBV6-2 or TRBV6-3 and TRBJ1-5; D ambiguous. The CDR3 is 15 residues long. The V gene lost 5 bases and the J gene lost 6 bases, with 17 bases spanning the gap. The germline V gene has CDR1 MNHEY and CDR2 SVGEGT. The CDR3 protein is CASSELTNGGQPQHF. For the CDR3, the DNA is TGTGCCAGCAGTGAGTTAACGAACGGTGGTCAGCCCCAGCATTTT.

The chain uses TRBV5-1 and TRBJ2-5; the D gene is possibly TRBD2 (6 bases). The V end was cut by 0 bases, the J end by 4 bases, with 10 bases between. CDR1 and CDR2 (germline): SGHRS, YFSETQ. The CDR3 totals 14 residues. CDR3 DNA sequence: TGCGCCAGCAGCTTGGCGGGGGATGGAGAGACCCAGTACTTC. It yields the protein CASSLAGDGETQYF.

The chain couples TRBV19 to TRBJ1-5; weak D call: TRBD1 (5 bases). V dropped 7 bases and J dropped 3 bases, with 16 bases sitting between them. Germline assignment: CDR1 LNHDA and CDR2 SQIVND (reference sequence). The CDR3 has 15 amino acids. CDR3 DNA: TGTGCCAGTAAGCCAGGGCCTGGAGACAATCAGCCCCAGCATTTT. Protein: CASKPGPGDNQPQHF.

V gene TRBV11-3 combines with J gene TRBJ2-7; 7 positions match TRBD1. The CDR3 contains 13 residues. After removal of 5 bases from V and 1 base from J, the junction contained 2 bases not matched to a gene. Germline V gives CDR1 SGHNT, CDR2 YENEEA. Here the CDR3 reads CASSLQGSYEQYF. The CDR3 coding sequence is TGTGCCAGCAGCCTACAGGGGTCCTACGAGCAGTACTTC.

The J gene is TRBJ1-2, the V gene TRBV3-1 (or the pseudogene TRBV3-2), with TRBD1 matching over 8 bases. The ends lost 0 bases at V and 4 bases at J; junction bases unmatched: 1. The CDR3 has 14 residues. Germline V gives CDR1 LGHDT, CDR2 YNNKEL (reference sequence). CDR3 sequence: CASSQEGQGYGYTF. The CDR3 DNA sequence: TGTGCCAGCAGCCAAGAAGGACAGGGCTATGGCTACACCTTC.

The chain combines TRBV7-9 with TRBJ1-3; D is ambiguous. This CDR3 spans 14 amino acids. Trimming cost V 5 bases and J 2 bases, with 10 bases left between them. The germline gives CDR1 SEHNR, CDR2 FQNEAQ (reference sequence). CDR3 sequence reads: CASSLTGAGNTIYF. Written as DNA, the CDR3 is TGTGCCAGCAGCCTCACGGGTGCTGGAAACACCATATATTTT.

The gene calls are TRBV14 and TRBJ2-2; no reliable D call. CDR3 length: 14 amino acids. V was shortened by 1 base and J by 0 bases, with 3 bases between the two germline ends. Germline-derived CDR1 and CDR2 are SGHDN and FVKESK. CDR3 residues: CASSQVANTGELFF. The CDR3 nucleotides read TGTGCCAGCAGCCAAGTAGCGAACACCGGGGAGCTGTTTTTT.

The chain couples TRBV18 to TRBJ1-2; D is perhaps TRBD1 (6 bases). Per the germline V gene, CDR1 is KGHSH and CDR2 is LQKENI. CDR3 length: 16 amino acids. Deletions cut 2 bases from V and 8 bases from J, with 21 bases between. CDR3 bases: TGTGCCAGCTCACCATCCCCGGGGGGCGCCGTGGAGGGCTACACCTTC. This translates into CASSPSPGGAVEGYTF.

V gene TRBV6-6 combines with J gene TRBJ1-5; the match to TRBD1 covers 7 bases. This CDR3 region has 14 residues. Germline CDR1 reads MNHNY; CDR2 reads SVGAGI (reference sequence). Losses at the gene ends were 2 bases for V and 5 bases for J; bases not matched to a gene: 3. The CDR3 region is CASSYDREDQPQHF. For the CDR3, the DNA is TGTGCCAGCAGTTACGACAGGGAAGATCAGCCCCAGCATTTT.

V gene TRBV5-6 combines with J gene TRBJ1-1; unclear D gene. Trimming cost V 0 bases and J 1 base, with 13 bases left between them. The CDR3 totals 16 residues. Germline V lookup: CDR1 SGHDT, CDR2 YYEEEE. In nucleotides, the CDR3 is TGTGCCAGCAGCTTGGCCTGGAGGGCGGGGAACACTGAAGCTTTCTTT. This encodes CASSLAWRAGNTEAFF.

DNA for the CDR3: TGTGCCAGCAGGCACGACAGGGCGGGAACTGAAGCTTTCTTT. It yields the protein CASRHDRAGTEAFF. J is TRBJ1-1 and V is TRBV2, with 7 nucleotides matching TRBD1. Germline V gene sequence: CDR1 SNHLY, CDR2 FYNNEI. The CDR3 covers 14 residues. With V trimmed by 6 bases and J by 5 bases, 9 bases remained unmatched.

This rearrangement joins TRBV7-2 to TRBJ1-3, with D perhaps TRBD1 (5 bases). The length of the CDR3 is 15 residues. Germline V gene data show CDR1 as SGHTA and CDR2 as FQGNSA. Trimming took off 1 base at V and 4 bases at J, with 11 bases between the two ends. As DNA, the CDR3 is TGTGCCAGCAGCTTAGGCGGGGCAGGCGGAAACACCATATATTTT. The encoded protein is CASSLGGAGGNTIYF.

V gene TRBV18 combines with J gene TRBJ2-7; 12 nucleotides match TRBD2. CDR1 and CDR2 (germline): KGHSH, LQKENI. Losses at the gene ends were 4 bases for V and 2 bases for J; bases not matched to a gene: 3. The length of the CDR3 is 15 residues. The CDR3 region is CASSQSSGGAYEQYF. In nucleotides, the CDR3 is TGTGCCAGCTCACAATCTAGCGGGGGGGCCTACGAGCAGTACTTC.

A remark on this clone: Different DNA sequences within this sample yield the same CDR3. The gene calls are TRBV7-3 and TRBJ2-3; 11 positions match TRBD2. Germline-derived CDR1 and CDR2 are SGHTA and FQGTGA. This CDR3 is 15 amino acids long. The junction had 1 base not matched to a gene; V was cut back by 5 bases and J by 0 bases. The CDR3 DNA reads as TGTGCCAGCAGCCCTAGCGGGGGGAGCACAGATACGCAGTATTTT. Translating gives CASSPSGGSTDTQYF.

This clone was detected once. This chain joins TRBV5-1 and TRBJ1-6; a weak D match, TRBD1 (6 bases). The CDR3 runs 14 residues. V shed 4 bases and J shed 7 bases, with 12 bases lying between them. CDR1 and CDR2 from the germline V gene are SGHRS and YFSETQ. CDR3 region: CASSPGQRNSPLHF. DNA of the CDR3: TGCGCCAGCAGCCCGGGACAACGCAATTCACCCCTCCACTTT.

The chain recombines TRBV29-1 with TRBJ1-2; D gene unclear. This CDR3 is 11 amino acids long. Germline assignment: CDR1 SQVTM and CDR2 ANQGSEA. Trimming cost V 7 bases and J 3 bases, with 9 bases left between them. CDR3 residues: CSADPYYGYTF. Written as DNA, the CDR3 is TGCAGCGCTGATCCTTACTATGGCTACACCTTC.

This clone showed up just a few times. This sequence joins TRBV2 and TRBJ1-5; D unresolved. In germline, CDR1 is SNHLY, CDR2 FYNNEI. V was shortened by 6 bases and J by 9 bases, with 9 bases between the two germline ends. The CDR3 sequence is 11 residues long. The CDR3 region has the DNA TGTGCCAGCAGGGAGAGAGGGCCCCAGCATTTT. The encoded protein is CASRERGPQHF.

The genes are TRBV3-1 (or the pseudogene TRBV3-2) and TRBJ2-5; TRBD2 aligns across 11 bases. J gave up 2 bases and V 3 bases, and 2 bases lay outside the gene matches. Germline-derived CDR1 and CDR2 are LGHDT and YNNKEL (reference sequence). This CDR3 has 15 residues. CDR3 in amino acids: CASSHRLAGQETQYF. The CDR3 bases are TGTGCCAGCAGCCACCGACTAGCGGGGCAAGAGACCCAGTACTTC.

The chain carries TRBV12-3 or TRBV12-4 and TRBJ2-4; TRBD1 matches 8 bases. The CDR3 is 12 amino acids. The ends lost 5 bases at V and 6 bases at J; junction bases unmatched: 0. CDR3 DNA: TGTGCCAGCAGTGGACAGGGAAACATTCAGTACTTC. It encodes CASSGQGNIQYF.

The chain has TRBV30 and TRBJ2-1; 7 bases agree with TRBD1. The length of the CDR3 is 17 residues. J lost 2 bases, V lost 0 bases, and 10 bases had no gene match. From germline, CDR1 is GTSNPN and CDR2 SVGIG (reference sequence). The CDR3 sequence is CAWSVRGGQVTYNEQFF. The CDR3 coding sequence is TGTGCCTGGAGTGTACGGGGTGGACAGGTCACCTACAATGAGCAGTTCTTC.

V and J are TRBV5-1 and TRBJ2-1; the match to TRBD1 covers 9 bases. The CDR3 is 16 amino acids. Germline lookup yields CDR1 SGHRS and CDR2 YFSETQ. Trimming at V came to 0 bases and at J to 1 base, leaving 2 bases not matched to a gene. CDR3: CASSLVTGGSYNEQFF. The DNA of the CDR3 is TGCGCCAGCAGCTTGGTGACAGGGGGGTCCTACAATGAGCAGTTCTTC. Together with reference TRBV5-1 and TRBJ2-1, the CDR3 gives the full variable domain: KAGVTQTPRYLIKTRGQQVTLSCSPISGHRSVSWYQQTPGQGLQFLFEYFSETQRNKGNFPGRFSGRQFSNSRSEMNVSTLELGDSALYLCASSLVTGGSYNEQFFGPGTRLTVL.

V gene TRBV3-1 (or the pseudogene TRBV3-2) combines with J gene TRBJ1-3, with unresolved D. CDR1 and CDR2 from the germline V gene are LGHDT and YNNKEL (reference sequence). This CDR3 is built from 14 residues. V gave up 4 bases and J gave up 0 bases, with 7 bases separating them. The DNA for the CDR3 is TGTGCCAGCAGCCTACAGTTCTCTGGAAACACCATATATTTT. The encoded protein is CASSLQFSGNTIYF.

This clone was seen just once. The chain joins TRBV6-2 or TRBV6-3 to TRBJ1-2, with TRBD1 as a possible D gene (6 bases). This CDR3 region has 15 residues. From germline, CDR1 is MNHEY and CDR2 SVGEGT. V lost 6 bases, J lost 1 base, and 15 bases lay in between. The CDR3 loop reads CASSEQGPVNYGYTF. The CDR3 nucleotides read TGTGCCAGCAGCGAACAGGGTCCAGTTAACTATGGCTACACCTTC.

CDR3 in amino acids: CAIKATDLDEQFF. CDR3 nucleotide sequence: TGTGCCATCAAGGCGACAGATTTAGATGAGCAGTTCTTC. The chain is built from TRBV10-3 and TRBJ2-1; D possibly corresponds to TRBD1 (5 bases). Looked up from germline, CDR1 is ENHRY and CDR2 is SYGVKD. Trimming cost V 7 bases and J 8 bases, with 15 bases left between them. CDR3 size: 13 residues.

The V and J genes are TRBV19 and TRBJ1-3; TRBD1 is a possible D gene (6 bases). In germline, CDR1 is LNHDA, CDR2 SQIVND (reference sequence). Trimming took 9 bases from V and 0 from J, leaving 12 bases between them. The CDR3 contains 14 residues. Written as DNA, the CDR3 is TGTGCCAGCGGACAGACTCTCTCTGGAAACACCATATATTTT. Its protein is CASGQTLSGNTIYF.